The rows below give T cell receptor beta chains drawn from one sample of a study of cytomegalovirus exposure and HLA in healthy donors. Sequencing was performed with immunoSEQ multiplex PCR; in TCRdb, only in-frame clones are kept and a portion is missing. The table records some 150,000 clones, approximately 89% of them present only once. Sequenced: PBMCs. The receptor set was obtained from a woman aged 18 to 35 in good health and CMV-seropositive. CDR3s include the opening cysteine and the closing phenylalanine or tryptophan. The D gene is left open where the match is weak. Some rows mark clone size as missing; the rest say once, few, many or name a class of expanded clone.

d_call: .
clone_size: few
v_call: TRBV27
j_call: TRBJ1-1
cdr3_nt: TGTGCCAGCAGTTTATCGTTCAGGGGTAACACTGAAGCTTTCTTT
cdr3_aa: CASSLSFRGNTEAFF

d_call: .
clone_size: .
v_call: TRBV4-1
j_call: TRBJ1-5
cdr3_nt: TGCGCCAGCAGCCAAGGACAGTCCAATCAGCCCCAGCATTTT
cdr3_aa: CASSQGQSNQPQHF

d_call: .
clone_size: .
v_call: TRBV7-2
j_call: TRBJ1-2
cdr3_nt: TGTGCCAGCAGCCATCCTACAGGGAATTGGGGCTACACCTTC
cdr3_aa: CASSHPTGNWGYTF

d_call: TRBD1
clone_size: .
v_call: TRBV6-5
j_call: TRBJ1-6
cdr3_nt: TGTGCCAGCCGGGACAGGCCGTATAATTCACCCCTCCACTTT
cdr3_aa: CASRDRPYNSPLHF

d_call: .
clone_size: .
v_call: TRBV20-1
j_call: TRBJ1-1
cdr3_nt: TGCAGTGCTATTGGAATGGAGGCTTTCTTT
cdr3_aa: CSAIGMEAFF

d_call: TRBD2
clone_size: .
v_call: TRBV2
j_call: TRBJ2-4
cdr3_nt: TGTGCCAGCATAGCGGGGGGGGTAGCCAAAAACATTCAGTACTTC
cdr3_aa: CASIAGGVAKNIQYF

d_call: .
clone_size: .
v_call: TRBV7-9
j_call: TRBJ2-3
cdr3_nt: TGTGCCAGCAGCCTTGTAGCGTTTAGCCCAGATACGCAGTATTTT
cdr3_aa: CASSLVAFSPDTQYF

d_call: TRBD1
clone_size: .
v_call: TRBV30
j_call: TRBJ2-7
cdr3_nt: TGTGCCTGGACCGGGACAGGGGTCGAGCAGTACTTC
cdr3_aa: CAWTGTGVEQYF

d_call: .
clone_size: few
v_call: TRBV4-1
j_call: TRBJ1-1
cdr3_nt: TGCGCCAGCAGCATTCACGAGGGAGGGAACACTGAAGCTTTCTTT
cdr3_aa: CASSIHEGGNTEAFF

d_call: TRBD2
clone_size: few
v_call: TRBV19
j_call: TRBJ2-7
cdr3_nt: TGTGCCAGTAGTATCTTGCGGGGGGCGAGGTCCTACGAGCAGTACTTC
cdr3_aa: CASSILRGARSYEQYF

d_call: TRBD1
clone_size: .
v_call: TRBV12-5
j_call: TRBJ1-5
cdr3_nt: TGTGCTAGTGGTGGTGACCGGGACAGCTACCCCAATCAGCCCCAGCATTTT
cdr3_aa: CASGGDRDSYPNQPQHF

d_call: TRBD1
clone_size: .
v_call: TRBV5-1
j_call: TRBJ2-5
cdr3_nt: TGCGCCAGCAGCTTGACCGGGACAGGGATATGGGAGACCCAGTACTTC
cdr3_aa: CASSLTGTGIWETQYF

d_call: TRBD1
clone_size: .
v_call: TRBV6-5
j_call: TRBJ1-5
cdr3_nt: TGTGCCAGCAGGGACAGGGAAGATCAGCCCCAGCATTTT
cdr3_aa: CASRDREDQPQHF

d_call: TRBD1
clone_size: .
v_call: TRBV7-2
j_call: TRBJ1-2
cdr3_nt: TGTGCCAGCAGCACCCTACAGGGGTCGGACTATGGCTACACCTTC
cdr3_aa: CASSTLQGSDYGYTF

d_call: .
clone_size: .
v_call: TRBV18
j_call: TRBJ1-1
cdr3_nt: TGTGCCAGCTCACCACGGGGCTACAGGAACACTGAAGCTTTCTTT
cdr3_aa: CASSPRGYRNTEAFF

d_call: TRBD2
clone_size: .
v_call: TRBV7-8
j_call: TRBJ2-1
cdr3_nt: TGTGCCAGCAGCGACGGGAGAAGCGGGGACTCCTACAATGAGCAGTTCTTC
cdr3_aa: CASSDGRSGDSYNEQFF

d_call: TRBD1
clone_size: .
v_call: TRBV11-2
j_call: TRBJ2-7
cdr3_nt: TGTGCCAGCAGCCTTACCGGGACAGATTCCTACGAGCAGTACTTC
cdr3_aa: CASSLTGTDSYEQYF

d_call: .
clone_size: .
v_call: TRBV9
j_call: TRBJ2-3
cdr3_nt: TGTGCCAGCAGCCCCCGAATAAGCCTCATCACAGATACGCAGTATTTT
cdr3_aa: CASSPRISLITDTQYF

d_call: TRBD1
clone_size: .
v_call: TRBV5-8
j_call: TRBJ1-5
cdr3_nt: TGTGCCAGCAGCTTCTTGCTTTGGACAGGGATCGGCAATCAGCCCCAGCATTTT
cdr3_aa: CASSFLLWTGIGNQPQHF

d_call: .
clone_size: .
v_call: TRBV7-9
j_call: TRBJ2-1
cdr3_nt: TGTGCCAGCAGCTTTAGCAATGAGCAGTTCTTC
cdr3_aa: CASSFSNEQFF

d_call: .
clone_size: once
v_call: TRBV28
j_call: TRBJ2-7
cdr3_nt: TGTGCCAGCAGTACCCGACGGAGGCAGGCCTACGAGCAGTACTTC
cdr3_aa: CASSTRRRQAYEQYF

d_call: TRBD1
clone_size: .
v_call: TRBV9
j_call: TRBJ2-5
cdr3_nt: TGTGCCAGCAGCGAAGGACAGGGGAAGGTGACCCAGTACTTC
cdr3_aa: CASSEGQGKVTQYF

d_call: .
clone_size: once
v_call: TRBV5-5
j_call: TRBJ1-1
cdr3_nt: TGTGCCAGCAGCTTGATGGGAGGGAGTAACACTGAAGCTTTCTTT
cdr3_aa: CASSLMGGSNTEAFF

d_call: TRBD1
clone_size: .
v_call: TRBV4-1
j_call: TRBJ2-7
cdr3_nt: TGCGCCAGCAGCCAAGCACCCCCACGGGACAGGGACAACGAGCAGTACTTC
cdr3_aa: CASSQAPPRDRDNEQYF

d_call: .
clone_size: .
v_call: TRBV18
j_call: TRBJ2-1
cdr3_nt: TGTGCCAGCTCACCCCGAGAATTACGTCTCTACAATGAGCAGTTCTTC
cdr3_aa: CASSPRELRLYNEQFF

d_call: .
clone_size: .
v_call: TRBV2
j_call: TRBJ2-1
cdr3_nt: TGTGCCAGCAGTGATATTTCTGGGAGCACCTCCTACAATGAGCAGTTCTTC
cdr3_aa: CASSDISGSTSYNEQFF

d_call: TRBD2
clone_size: .
v_call: TRBV5-5
j_call: TRBJ2-7
cdr3_nt: TGTGCCAGCAGCTTGGCGGACGGGGGGTATGAGCAGTACTTC
cdr3_aa: CASSLADGGYEQYF

d_call: .
clone_size: .
v_call: TRBV6-1
j_call: TRBJ2-2
cdr3_nt: TGTGCCAGCAGTGAACTCAAACGCGCGAACACCGGGGAGCTGTTTTTT
cdr3_aa: CASSELKRANTGELFF

d_call: TRBD1
clone_size: few
v_call: TRBV5-4
j_call: TRBJ1-2
cdr3_nt: TGTGCCAGCAGCTTGACAGGGGGAGATGGCTACACCTTC
cdr3_aa: CASSLTGGDGYTF

d_call: TRBD1
clone_size: .
v_call: TRBV13
j_call: TRBJ2-3
cdr3_nt: TGTGCCAGCAGCGCCGACAGGGGAAAATCGCAGTATTTT
cdr3_aa: CASSADRGKSQYF

d_call: .
clone_size: .
v_call: TRBV4-1
j_call: TRBJ1-5
cdr3_nt: TGCGCCAGCAGCCAAGGGCTTGACAGTAGGCAGCCCCAGCATTTT
cdr3_aa: CASSQGLDSRQPQHF

d_call: TRBD2
clone_size: .
v_call: TRBV2
j_call: TRBJ2-3
cdr3_nt: TGTGCCAGTCTCGGGGGGTCCTTACTTAGCACAGATACGCAGTATTTT
cdr3_aa: CASLGGSLLSTDTQYF

d_call: TRBD1
clone_size: .
v_call: TRBV5-5
j_call: TRBJ1-4
cdr3_nt: TGTGCCAGCAGCTCTCGGACAGGGGACGAAAAACTGTTTTTT
cdr3_aa: CASSSRTGDEKLFF

d_call: .
clone_size: once
v_call: TRBV9
j_call: TRBJ2-5
cdr3_nt: TGTGCCAGCAGCGTGGAATCCAGGGGTTCCCAGTACTTC
cdr3_aa: CASSVESRGSQYF

d_call: .
clone_size: .
v_call: TRBV7-2
j_call: TRBJ1-2
cdr3_nt: TGTGCCAGCAGCCGTTCGGGGGGCTCTCTTAACTATGGCTACACCTTC
cdr3_aa: CASSRSGGSLNYGYTF

d_call: .
clone_size: .
v_call: TRBV25-1
j_call: TRBJ1-2
cdr3_nt: TGTGCCAGCTATTCAGGGCGGTTTCTTGGCTACACCTTC
cdr3_aa: CASYSGRFLGYTF